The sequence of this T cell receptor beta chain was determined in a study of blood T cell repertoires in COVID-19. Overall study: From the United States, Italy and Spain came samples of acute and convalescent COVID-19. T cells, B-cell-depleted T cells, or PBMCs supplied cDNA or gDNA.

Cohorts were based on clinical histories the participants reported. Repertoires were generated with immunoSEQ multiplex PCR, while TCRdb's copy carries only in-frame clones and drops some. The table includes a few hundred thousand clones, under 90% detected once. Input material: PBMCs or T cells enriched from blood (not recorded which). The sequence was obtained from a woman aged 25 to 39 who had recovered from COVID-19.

The CDR3 loop is CASNGGSRYEQFF. CDR3 bases: TGTGCCAGCAACGGCGGGAGTAGGTATGAGCAGTTCTTC. The chain uses TRBV28 and TRBJ2-1; 7 nucleotides match TRBD2. There are 13 residues in the CDR3. The trim removed 7 bases at V and 8 bases at J, leaving 8 bases unmatched. The germline CDR1 and CDR2 sequences are MDHEN and SYDVKM.